This T cell receptor beta chain emerged from a study of blood T cell repertoires in COVID-19. Study-wide background: Samples came from the United States, Italy and Spain, spanning acute and convalescent COVID-19. In each case, the material was cDNA or gDNA derived from T cells, B-cell-depleted T cells, or PBMCs.

Original analysis: Amplified reference gene primers provided the basis for estimating nucleated cell counts. Method: immunoSEQ multiplex PCR; TCRdb's copy keeps in-frame clones and lacks some. V and J calls and clone size come straight from that table; D and trimming were deduced from the DNA. The sample yields about 250,000 clones, 85% to 90% seen once. The CDR3 is made up of 12 amino acids. Losses at the gene ends were 4 bases for V and 4 bases for J; bases not matched to a gene: 3. CDR1 is SQVTM, CDR2 ANQGSEA, per germline. Sample: peripheral blood. The receptor was isolated from a woman in her thirties or forties who had recovered from COVID-19. This chain links TRBV29-1 with TRBJ2-5; 7 bases are shared with TRBD2. CDR3 in DNA: TGCAGCGTTGTCCCGGGAGGAGAGACCCAGTACTTC. Translated: CSVVPGGETQYF.